This is a list of T cell receptor beta chains from one sample in a study of OX40 agonist ivuxolimab in advanced cancers. Assay: immunoSEQ multiplex PCR; the TCRdb copy retains only in-frame clones and omits some. The top ten hold 2.4% of the sample, which has about 73,000 clones, about 86% seen once. The source material was CD4+ or CD8+ T cells sorted from blood, sampled in a trial of the OX40 agonist ivuxolimab. These receptors all come from an adult with an advanced solid tumor such as melanoma, head and neck, liver or kidney cancer. CDR3s include the opening cysteine and the closing phenylalanine or tryptophan. Fields, in order: CDR3 DNA, CDR3 protein, D gene, clone size, J gene, V gene. The D gene is left open where the match is weak. Only some rows state a clone size, as once, few, many or a class for expanded clones.

DNA: TGTGCCAGCAGCTCCCTCGGGACACCTAAAGAGACCCAGTACTTC
CDR3: CASSSLGTPKETQYF
D: .
size: .
J: TRBJ2-5
V: TRBV5-8

DNA: TGTGCCAGCAGCTTAGCGGTAGGAAGACTCTACGAGCAGTACTTC
CDR3: CASSLAVGRLYEQYF
D: .
size: once
J: TRBJ2-7
V: TRBV7-8

DNA: TGTGCCAGCAGCCTGAATAGGGCTTTCTTT
CDR3: CASSLNRAFF
D: .
size: few
J: TRBJ1-1
V: TRBV11-3

DNA: TGTGCCAGCTCACCTCAGGGGAAGTATCATGGCTACACCTTC
CDR3: CASSPQGKYHGYTF
D: .
size: .
J: TRBJ1-2
V: TRBV18

DNA: TGTGCCAGCAGCGGAGAGATCCCGGGACTAGCGGACACAGATACGCAGTATTTT
CDR3: CASSGEIPGLADTDTQYF
D: TRBD2
size: .
J: TRBJ2-3
V: TRBV9

DNA: TGTGCCAGCAGCTTAGCGGGACAATTAGCTAACTATGGCTACACCTTC
CDR3: CASSLAGQLANYGYTF
D: .
size: .
J: TRBJ1-2
V: TRBV7-9

DNA: TGTGCCACCAGCATGAAACGGGCCTCGAACACCGGGGAGCTGTTTTTT
CDR3: CATSMKRASNTGELFF
D: .
size: .
J: TRBJ2-2
V: TRBV15

DNA: TGTGCCAGCAGCCCCAAAGAGCGGGGTTACAATGAGCAGTTCTTC
CDR3: CASSPKERGYNEQFF
D: TRBD2
size: .
J: TRBJ2-1
V: TRBV11-1

DNA: TGTGCCAGTAGTAATACCGCGCGGACTGAAGCTTTCTTT
CDR3: CASSNTARTEAFF
D: .
size: .
J: TRBJ1-1
V: TRBV19

DNA: TGTGCCAGCAGCTCCGGCCGCGGCTCCTACGAGCAGTACTTC
CDR3: CASSSGRGSYEQYF
D: .
size: .
J: TRBJ2-7
V: TRBV5-4

DNA: TGTGCCAGCAGCTTAATCCCGGGAGGGGAGTACCAAGAGACCCAGTACTTC
CDR3: CASSLIPGGEYQETQYF
D: TRBD2
size: once
J: TRBJ2-5
V: TRBV7-2

DNA: TGTGCCAGCAGCGCGGGGCCGGGTTTAGGCACAGATACGCAGTATTTT
CDR3: CASSAGPGLGTDTQYF
D: .
size: .
J: TRBJ2-3
V: TRBV9

DNA: TGTGCCAGCAGCCCCCGTAGAAATCAGCCCCAGCATTTT
CDR3: CASSPRRNQPQHF
D: .
size: .
J: TRBJ1-5
V: TRBV5-8

DNA: TGCGCCAGCAGCTTGGAAGGGGGCTGGGTTGAGACCCAGTACTTC
CDR3: CASSLEGGWVETQYF
D: TRBD1
size: .
J: TRBJ2-5
V: TRBV5-1

DNA: TGTGCCTGGAGTGTACGACAGGGATCGAATTCACCCCTCCACTTT
CDR3: CAWSVRQGSNSPLHF
D: TRBD1
size: .
J: TRBJ1-6
V: TRBV30

DNA: TGTGCCAGCAGCTCCTGGACTAGCGGGTTCGGGGAGCTGTTTTTT
CDR3: CASSSWTSGFGELFF
D: TRBD2
size: .
J: TRBJ2-2
V: TRBV7-2

DNA: TGTGCCTGGAGGAAACAGGGGGGTAGAACAGATACGCAGTATTTT
CDR3: CAWRKQGGRTDTQYF
D: TRBD1
size: .
J: TRBJ2-3
V: TRBV30

DNA: TGTGCCAGTAGTGCGCAGGTGGGCAATCAGCCCCAGCATTTT
CDR3: CASSAQVGNQPQHF
D: .
size: .
J: TRBJ1-5
V: TRBV19

DNA: TGTGCCAGCAGCTTGGTACTAGCGGGAGGCTTCTCTGGGGCCAACGTCCTGACTTTC
CDR3: CASSLVLAGGFSGANVLTF
D: TRBD2
size: .
J: TRBJ2-6
V: TRBV5-4

DNA: TGTGCCACCAGCAGAGATAACCCGGGACTAGCGGGCCTGAGGGATACGCAGTATTTT
CDR3: CATSRDNPGLAGLRDTQYF
D: TRBD2
size: .
J: TRBJ2-3
V: TRBV15

DNA: TGCGCCAGCAGCCAAGAGTTACATAATCAGCCCCAGCATTTT
CDR3: CASSQELHNQPQHF
D: .
size: .
J: TRBJ1-5
V: TRBV4-3

DNA: TGTGCCAGTCGGGAGCCCGGTGTTAGCACAGATACGCAGTATTTT
CDR3: CASREPGVSTDTQYF
D: .
size: .
J: TRBJ2-3
V: TRBV19

DNA: TGTGCCAGTAGTATCGAAGGGACTGGGGCCAACGTCCTGACTTTC
CDR3: CASSIEGTGANVLTF
D: .
size: .
J: TRBJ2-6
V: TRBV19

DNA: TGCGCCAGCAGCTTGTTCGACAGCCATGAGCAGTTCTTC
CDR3: CASSLFDSHEQFF
D: .
size: .
J: TRBJ2-1
V: TRBV5-1

DNA: TGCGCCAGCAGAACTCAGGGACAGGGGGATCAGCCCCAGCATTTT
CDR3: CASRTQGQGDQPQHF
D: TRBD1
size: .
J: TRBJ1-5
V: TRBV23-1

DNA: TGCGCCAGCAGCTTGGGCAGGGGGAATCTATGGGTGGACGAGCAGTACTTC
CDR3: CASSLGRGNLWVDEQYF
D: TRBD1
size: .
J: TRBJ2-7
V: TRBV5-1

DNA: TGCGCCAGCAGCTTGGGGGACTCTAGCAATCAGCCCCAGCATTTT
CDR3: CASSLGDSSNQPQHF
D: .
size: .
J: TRBJ1-5
V: TRBV5-1

DNA: TGTGCCAGCAGTTCTCAGGGGACTGCCTACGAGCAGTACTTC
CDR3: CASSSQGTAYEQYF
D: .
size: .
J: TRBJ2-7
V: TRBV5-4

DNA: TGTGCCAGCAGTTACGGACAGGGGGCAGGTGGCTACACCTTC
CDR3: CASSYGQGAGGYTF
D: TRBD1
size: .
J: TRBJ1-2
V: TRBV6-5

DNA: TGTGCCAGCAGCCGGGGGGAAGAGACCCAGTACTTC
CDR3: CASSRGEETQYF
D: TRBD2
size: .
J: TRBJ2-5
V: TRBV6-6

DNA: TGTGCCAGCAGCCCTACAGGGGGCTATGGCTACACCTTC
CDR3: CASSPTGGYGYTF
D: TRBD1
size: .
J: TRBJ1-2
V: TRBV11-3

DNA: TGTGCCAGCAGCTTAGGAGCTGGGGCAGAGGGTAGCACTGAAGCTTTCTTT
CDR3: CASSLGAGAEGSTEAFF
D: .
size: .
J: TRBJ1-1
V: TRBV7-9

DNA: TGTGCCAGCAGTGACCAGTATAATTCACCCCTCCACTTT
CDR3: CASSDQYNSPLHF
D: .
size: .
J: TRBJ1-6
V: TRBV6-4

DNA: TGTGCCAGCAGTTTTCGGGAAGGCTACACCTTC
CDR3: CASSFREGYTF
D: .
size: once
J: TRBJ1-2
V: TRBV28

DNA: TGCAGTGCCCGGAGGGCCTACGAGCAGTACTTC
CDR3: CSARRAYEQYF
D: .
size: .
J: TRBJ2-7
V: TRBV20-1

DNA: TGTGCCAGCAGAGGGAACGGGCCCCTCCACTTT
CDR3: CASRGNGPLHF
D: .
size: .
J: TRBJ1-6
V: TRBV25-1

DNA: TGTGCCAGCAGCCAAGTAATAGGGACGACCTGGAATGAGCAGTTCTTC
CDR3: CASSQVIGTTWNEQFF
D: .
size: few
J: TRBJ2-1
V: TRBV14

DNA: TGCGCCAGCAGCTTGAGGGACGAATCACCCCTCCACTTT
CDR3: CASSLRDESPLHF
D: .
size: .
J: TRBJ1-6
V: TRBV5-1

DNA: TGTGCCAGCAGCGTAGGCGGCGGGAGGTCAAATGAGCAGTTCTTC
CDR3: CASSVGGGRSNEQFF
D: TRBD2
size: .
J: TRBJ2-1
V: TRBV9

DNA: TGTGCCAGCAGTCGGGACAGTCCGAACACTGAAGCTTTCTTT
CDR3: CASSRDSPNTEAFF
D: TRBD1
size: .
J: TRBJ1-1
V: TRBV6-1

DNA: TGTGCCAGCAGAGGAGGAGGAATAGCTAACTATGGCTACACCTTC
CDR3: CASRGGGIANYGYTF
D: .
size: .
J: TRBJ1-2
V: TRBV6-5

DNA: TGTGCCAGCACCCTTCAGTCCGGCGAGCAGTACTTC
CDR3: CASTLQSGEQYF
D: .
size: .
J: TRBJ2-7
V: TRBV2

DNA: TGTGCCAGCAGCTTAGGCCTCTGGGGGGGAAACACTGAAGCTTTCTTT
CDR3: CASSLGLWGGNTEAFF
D: .
size: .
J: TRBJ1-1
V: TRBV11-2

DNA: TGTGCCAGCAGACCATATCCCGACGTCTCCTACGAGCAGTACTTC
CDR3: CASRPYPDVSYEQYF
D: .
size: .
J: TRBJ2-7
V: TRBV7-2

DNA: TGTGCCAGTAGTATAGATCTATGGCAGGCGAACACTGAAGCTTTCTTT
CDR3: CASSIDLWQANTEAFF
D: .
size: .
J: TRBJ1-1
V: TRBV19

DNA: TGTGCCTGGAGTGTATTAGCGGGGGCCACCGGGGAGCTGTTTTTT
CDR3: CAWSVLAGATGELFF
D: TRBD2
size: .
J: TRBJ2-2
V: TRBV30

DNA: TGTGCCATAACCCCCGGGCAAGCCCTTTCTGGGGCCAACGTCCTGACTTTC
CDR3: CAITPGQALSGANVLTF
D: .
size: .
J: TRBJ2-6
V: TRBV10-3

DNA: TGCGCCAGCAGCTTCAGGCCAAGTAGCACAGATACGCAGTATTTT
CDR3: CASSFRPSSTDTQYF
D: .
size: .
J: TRBJ2-3
V: TRBV5-1

DNA: TGTGCCAGTAGTATTGGACAGGGCACCGGGGAGCTGTTTTTT
CDR3: CASSIGQGTGELFF
D: TRBD1
size: .
J: TRBJ2-2
V: TRBV19